This T cell receptor beta chain was identified during a study of blood T cell repertoires in COVID-19. Between the trimmed V and J ends, which lost 2 bases and 8 bases, there was a span of 12 bases. The V gene's germline CDR1 is SQVTM and CDR2 ANQGSEA. This CDR3 comprises 13 residues. Assay: immunoSEQ multiplex PCR; the TCRdb copy retains only in-frame clones and omits some. The sample has around 110,000 clones; less than 90% are singletons. The chain recombines TRBV29-1 with TRBJ1-4; D is unresolved. The sequenced material came from peripheral blood. The TCR originated in a young man with acute or convalescent COVID-19. The CDR3 loop is CSVEPGRSEKLFF. As DNA, the CDR3 is TGCAGCGTTGAACCGGGGAGGTCCGAAAAACTGTTTTTT.